The 13 T cell receptor beta chains below were found in one sample sequenced in a study of metastatic and nonmetastatic thyroid tumors. TCRdb re-processed the PCR reads through MiXCR. The sample holds 20,000 to 25,000 clones, about 20% seen once. Thyroid surgery had not been preceded by any treatment in any patient. Sequences were obtained from blood. These receptors came from a female donor with papillary thyroid cancer or a benign thyroid nodule (not recorded which). Some clones in this sample may be carry-over from other donors' samples.

In this sample, this clone turned up many times. The rearrangement links TRBV30 to TRBJ2-5; D is perhaps TRBD1 or TRBD2 (5 bases each). V lost 2 bases and J 3 bases, leaving 16 bases between the germline ends. The CDR3 extends over 15 amino acids. The germline V gene has CDR1 GTSNPN and CDR2 SVGIG (reference sequence). The CDR3 sequence: CAWSPGKGLEETQYF. CDR3 DNA: TGTGCCTGGAGTCCCGGGAAGGGGTTGGAAGAGACCCAGTACTTC.

This clone occurred many times. The chain couples TRBV7-3 to TRBJ1-2; no firm D call. Germline CDR1 and CDR2: SGHTA and FQGTGA. Between the trimmed V and J ends, which lost 2 bases and 4 bases, there was a span of 8 bases. CDR3 size: 13 residues. The CDR3: CASSLVDSYGYTF. In DNA form, the CDR3 reads TGTGCCAGCAGCTTAGTGGACTCCTATGGCTACACCTTC. Using reference TRBV7-3 and TRBJ1-2 for the parts outside the CDR3, the full variable domain is GAGVSQTPSNKVTEKGKYVELRCDPISGHTALYWYRQSLGQGPEFLIYFQGTGAADDSGLPNDRFFAVRPEGSVSTLKIQRTERGDSAVYLCASSLVDSYGYTFGSGTRLTVV.

This clone rates as medium-sized. In DNA, the CDR3 is TGCAGTGCTAGAGAGACAGGGGGCACCGGGGAGCTGTTTTTT. This codes for CSARETGGTGELFF. The chain has TRBV20-1 and TRBJ2-2, with 9 bases matching TRBD1. The CDR3 is made up of 14 amino acids. Germline CDR1 DFQATT, CDR2 SNEGSKA (reference sequence). V trimming: 0 bases; J trimming: 4 bases; junction bases outside the gene matches: 0.

By share of the sample, this clone is medium-sized. V usage is TRBV6-2 or TRBV6-3 and J usage is TRBJ1-5; perhaps TRBD1 as D (5 bases). Between the trimmed V and J ends, which lost 7 bases and 6 bases, there was a span of 13 bases. The germline gives CDR1 MNHEY, CDR2 SVGEGT. This CDR3 region has 13 residues. The DNA of the CDR3 is TGTGCCAGCACCCCCGCGGGGGGTCAGCCCCAGCATTTT. This encodes CASTPAGGQPQHF.

Concerning this clone: One end of the junction is discordant with germline, which a read error may explain. V is TRBV10-3 and J is TRBJ2-3, with D possibly matching TRBD2 (6 bases). CDR1 and CDR2 from the germline V gene are ENHRY and SYGVKD. The CDR3 runs 17 residues. Here the CDR3 reads CATSGASDGGVGDTQNF. CDR3 coding DNA: TGTGCCACCAGTGGGGCCTCCGATGGCGGGGTAGGAGATACGCAGAATTTT.

The CDR3 region has the DNA TGTGCCAGCAGCCAAGCTGGGACACAGAGCTCCTACGAGCAGTACTTC. This sequence encodes CASSQAGTQSSYEQYF. The chain uses TRBV4-2 and TRBJ2-7, with D perhaps matching TRBD1 (6 bases). Germline V gene data show CDR1 as LGHNA and CDR2 as YNFKEQ. V lost 1 base and J 0 bases, leaving 13 bases between the germline ends. This CDR3 contains 16 residues.

Points on this clone: A much larger clone is a single base away; this may be a read error. CDR3: CASSLHVPGANVLTF. CDR3 DNA sequence: TGTGCCAGCAGCTTACATGTCCCTGGGGCCAACGTCCTGACTTTC. V and J are TRBV7-9 and TRBJ2-6; D not certain. Trimming cost V 2 bases and J 2 bases, with 7 bases left between them. The length of the CDR3 is 15 residues. CDR1 and CDR2 (germline): SEHNR, FQNEAQ (reference sequence).

This clone was seen many times. The chain uses TRBV5-1 and TRBJ1-2, with 10 bases that match TRBD1. Germline lookup yields CDR1 SGHRS and CDR2 YFSETQ. Trimming removed 3 bases from V and 5 bases from J; junction bases left unmatched: 4. The CDR3 extends over 14 amino acids. The CDR3 DNA follows: TGCGCCAGCAGCTCCCGGACAGGGGGTTATGGCTACACCTTC. It specifies CASSSRTGGYGYTF.

This clone was observed at least ten times. Just one base apart from a much larger clone, this may be a read error. This specimen includes other DNA sequences encoding the same CDR3. The chain has TRBV29-1 and TRBJ2-7; tentatively, D is TRBD1 (5 bases). From germline, CDR1 is SQVTM and CDR2 ANQGSEA. V was pared by 4 bases and J by 2 bases, with 12 bases between. The CDR3 loop spans 13 amino acids. The CDR3 sequence: CSVGGLWAYEQYF. CDR3 bases: TGCAGCGTTGGGGGCCTATGGGCCTACGAGCAGTACTTC.

The CDR3 bases are TGTGCCTGGAGGGACCTGGGTGATTCACCCCTCCACTTT. Its protein is CAWRDLGDSPLHF. The chain joins TRBV30 to TRBJ1-6; D gene ambiguous. Per the germline V gene, CDR1 is GTSNPN and CDR2 is SVGIG (reference sequence). The CDR3 sequence is 13 residues long. With 3 bases removed from V and 8 bases from J, the gap between germline ends came to 11 bases.

With regard to this clone: Mismatch with germline at one junction end may stem from a read error. The chain recombines TRBV28 with TRBJ1-5; 7 bases line up with TRBD1. The germline CDR1 and CDR2 sequences are MDHEN and SYDVKM. There are 15 residues in the CDR3. The CDR3 spells CASSSQGEINKPQHF. CDR3 DNA: TGTGCCAGCAGCTCCCAGGGGGAGATCAATAAGCCCCAGCATTTT.

Within the sample, this clone is medium-sized. This rearrangement joins TRBV2 to TRBJ1-6; D gene ambiguous. Per the germline V gene, CDR1 is SNHLY and CDR2 is FYNNEI. The CDR3 totals 15 residues. The V end lost 5 bases, the J end lost 5 bases, and 13 bases lay between the germline ends. CDR3 region: CASSKPPGNNSPLHF. CDR3 in DNA: TGTGCCAGCAGTAAACCGCCCGGGAATAATTCACCCCTCCACTTT.

A word on this clone: At one boundary the junction diverges from the germline segment, which might be a read error. CDR3 DNA: TGTGCCTTACGGACAGGATTGTGGGATACGGGATTC. It is translated as CALRTGLWDTGF. V and J are TRBV30 and TRBJ2-7, with 7 bases fitting TRBD1. Germline assignment: CDR1 GTSNPN and CDR2 SVGIG (reference sequence). This CDR3 is 12 amino acids long. Combining the CDR3 with reference TRBV30 and TRBJ2-7 gives the whole variable domain SQTIHQWPATLVQPVGSPLSLECTVEGTSNPNLYWYRQAAGRGLQLLFYSVGIGQISSEVPQNLSASRPQDRQFILSSKKLLLSDSGFYLCALRTGLWDTGFGPGTRLTVT.